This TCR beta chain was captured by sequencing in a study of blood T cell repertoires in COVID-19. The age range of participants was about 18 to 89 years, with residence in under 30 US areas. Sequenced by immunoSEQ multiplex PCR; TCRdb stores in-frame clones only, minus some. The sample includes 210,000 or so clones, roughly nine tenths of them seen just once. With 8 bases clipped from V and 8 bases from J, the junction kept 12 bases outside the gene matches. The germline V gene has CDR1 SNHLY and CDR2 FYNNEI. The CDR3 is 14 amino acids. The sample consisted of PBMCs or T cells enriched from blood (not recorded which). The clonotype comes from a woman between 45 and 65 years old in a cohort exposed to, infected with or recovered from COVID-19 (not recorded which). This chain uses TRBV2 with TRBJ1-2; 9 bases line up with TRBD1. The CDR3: CASWTTGGRGGYTF. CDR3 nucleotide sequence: TGTGCCAGCTGGACAACAGGGGGCAGAGGGGGCTACACCTTC.